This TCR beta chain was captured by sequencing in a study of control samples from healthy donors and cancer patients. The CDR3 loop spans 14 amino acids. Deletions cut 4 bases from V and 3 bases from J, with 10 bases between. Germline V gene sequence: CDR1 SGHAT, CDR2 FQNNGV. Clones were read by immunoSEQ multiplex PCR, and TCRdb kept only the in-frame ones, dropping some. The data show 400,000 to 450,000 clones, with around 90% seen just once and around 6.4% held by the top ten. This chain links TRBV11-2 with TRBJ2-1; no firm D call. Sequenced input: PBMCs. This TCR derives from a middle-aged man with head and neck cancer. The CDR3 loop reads CASSSDIYYNEQFF. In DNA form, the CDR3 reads TGTGCCAGCAGCTCTGACATATACTACAATGAGCAGTTCTTC.